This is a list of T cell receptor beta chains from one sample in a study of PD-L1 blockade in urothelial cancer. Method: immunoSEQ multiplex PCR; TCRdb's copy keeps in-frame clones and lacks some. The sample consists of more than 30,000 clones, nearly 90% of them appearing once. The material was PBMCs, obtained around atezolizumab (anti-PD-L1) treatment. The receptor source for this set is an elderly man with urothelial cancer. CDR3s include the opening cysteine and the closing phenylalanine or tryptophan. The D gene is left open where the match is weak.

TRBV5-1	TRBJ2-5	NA	TGCGCCAGCAGCTTGGCCCAGGGGCAGGGGGAGACCCAGTACTTC	CASSLAQGQGETQYF
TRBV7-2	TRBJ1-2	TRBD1	TGTGCCAGCAGCTTACCCGCGACAGGGGCCCTGCATGGCTACACCTTC	CASSLPATGALHGYTF
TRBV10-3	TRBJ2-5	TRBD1	TGTGCCATCAGCGGGACAGGGTCAGGAGAGACCCAGTACTTC	CAISGTGSGETQYF
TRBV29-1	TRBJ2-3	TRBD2	TGCAGCGTTACCCTGACTAGCGGGTCCTCGACGCAGTATTTT	CSVTLTSGSSTQYF
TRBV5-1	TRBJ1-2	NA	TGCGCCAGCAGCGGCGGTTCGGCGACTCTGAACTATGGCTACACCTTC	CASSGGSATLNYGYTF
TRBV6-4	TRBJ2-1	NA	TGTGCCAGCAGTGACACCACCCGGGACTACAATGAGCAGTTCTTC	CASSDTTRDYNEQFF
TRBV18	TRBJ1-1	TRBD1	TGTGCCAGCTCACCACGGACAGGGGACCAGAACACTGAAGCTTTCTTT	CASSPRTGDQNTEAFF
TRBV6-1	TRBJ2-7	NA	TGTGCCAGCTTACAGGGCTACGAGCAGTACTTC	CASLQGYEQYF
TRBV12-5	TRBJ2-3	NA	TGTGCTAGTGGTTTACAGGGTAGCACGCAGTATTTT	CASGLQGSTQYF
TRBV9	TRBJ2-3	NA	TGTGCCAGCAGCGTAGTCGGTAGCACAGATACGCAGTATTTT	CASSVVGSTDTQYF
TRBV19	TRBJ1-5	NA	TGTGCCAGTAGTATAGGAGGGCGGGGAGGCAATCAGCCCCAGCATTTT	CASSIGGRGGNQPQHF
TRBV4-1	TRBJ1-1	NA	TGCGCCAGCAGCCAAGAACTGGGGCCGAGGAGCCCCCCAATCTTT	CASSQELGPRSPPIF
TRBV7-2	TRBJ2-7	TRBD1	TGTGCCAGCAGCCTTACCGGGACAGGAGCCTACGAGCAGTACTTC	CASSLTGTGAYEQYF
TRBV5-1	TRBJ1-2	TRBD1	TGCGCCAGCAGCCCCCGGACAGGGGGCAGCTATGGCTACACCTTC	CASSPRTGGSYGYTF
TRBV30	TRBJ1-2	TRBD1	TGTGCCTGGGGATGGACAGGGCCCAGATGTTGCACCTTC	CAWGWTGPRCCTF
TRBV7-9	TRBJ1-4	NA	TGTGCCAGCAGCTTAGATCGGGGGAGGAGCCAACAGAATGAAAAACTGTTTTTT	CASSLDRGRSQQNEKLFF
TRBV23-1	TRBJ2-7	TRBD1	TGCGCCAGCAGTCTCTACCCCCGGGACAGGGGTAGCGAGCAGTACTTC	CASSLYPRDRGSEQYF
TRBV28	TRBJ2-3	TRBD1	TGTGCCAGCAGTTTAGGGACAGGGGCGGGAGATACGCAGTATTTT	CASSLGTGAGDTQYF
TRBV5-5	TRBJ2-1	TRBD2	TGTGCCAGCACCCCCCGGGGAGGGTTGAGCTACAATGAGCAGTTCTTC	CASTPRGGLSYNEQFF
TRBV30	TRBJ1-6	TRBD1	TGTGCCTGGAGTCGCCCGGGACAGGGTTATTCACCCCTCCACTTT	CAWSRPGQGYSPLHF
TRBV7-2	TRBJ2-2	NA	TGTGCCAGCAGCTTAGCTGGGGCTTTCAACACCGGGGAGCTGTTTTTT	CASSLAGAFNTGELFF